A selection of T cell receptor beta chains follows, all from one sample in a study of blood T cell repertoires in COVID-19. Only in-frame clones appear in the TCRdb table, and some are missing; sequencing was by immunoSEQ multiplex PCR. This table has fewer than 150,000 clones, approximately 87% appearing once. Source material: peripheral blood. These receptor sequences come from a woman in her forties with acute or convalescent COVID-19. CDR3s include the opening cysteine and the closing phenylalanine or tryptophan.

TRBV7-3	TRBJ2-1	CASSFRTSAYNEQFF
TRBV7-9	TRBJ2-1	CASSLKGERDYNEQFF
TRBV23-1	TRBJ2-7	CASSQRITYEQYF
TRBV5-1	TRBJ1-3	CASTETGTSGNTIYF
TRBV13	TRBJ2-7	CASSPNEGLAGREQYF
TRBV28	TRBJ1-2	CASSLTDYGYTF
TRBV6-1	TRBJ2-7	CASSEEGAKQYF
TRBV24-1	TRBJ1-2	CATSVKGDGYTF
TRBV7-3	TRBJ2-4	CASSLSGGNIQYF
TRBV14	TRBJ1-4	CASSPQQGLSEKLFF
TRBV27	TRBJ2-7	CASSIGLAGAEQYF
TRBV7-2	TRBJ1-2	CASSLVRTGSGYTF
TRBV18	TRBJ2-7	CASSPRGQGAIEQYF
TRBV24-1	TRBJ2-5	CATSDSAGGETQYF
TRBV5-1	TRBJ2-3	CASRRTIGGATDTQYF
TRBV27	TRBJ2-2	CASTFGGANTGELFF
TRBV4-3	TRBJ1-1	CASSQDPDRGTEAFF
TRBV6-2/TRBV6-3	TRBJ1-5	CASSRQGHQPQHF
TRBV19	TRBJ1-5	CASKGQEYSNQPQHF
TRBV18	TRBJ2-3	CASSPDRWTDTQYF
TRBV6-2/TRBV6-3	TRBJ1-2	CASSYSGQGLFGYGYTF
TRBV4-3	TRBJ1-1	CASSQVGGGTEAFF
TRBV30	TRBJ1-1	CAWYRGNTEAFF
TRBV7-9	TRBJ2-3	CASSLRGAGAGDTQYF
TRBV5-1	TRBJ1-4	CASSLAVGGSEKLFF
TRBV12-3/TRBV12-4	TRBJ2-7	CASSLSPQDEQYF
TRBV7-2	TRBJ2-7	CASSLTVLAGVYSYEQYF
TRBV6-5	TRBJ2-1	CASRAGLADYNEQFF
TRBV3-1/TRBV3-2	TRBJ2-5	CASSQDFGTSMLFETQYF
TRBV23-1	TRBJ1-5	CASPGSRGCNQPQHF
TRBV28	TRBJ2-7	CASTRARGPYEQYF
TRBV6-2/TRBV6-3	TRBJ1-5	CASSEGQASNQPQHF
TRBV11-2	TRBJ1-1	CASSLKPQGLAEAFF
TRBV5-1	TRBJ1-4	CASSFLPGQGDFNEKLFF
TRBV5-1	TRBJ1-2	CASSLAGTGLNYGYTF
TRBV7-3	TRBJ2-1	CASSLTGGGSYNEQFF
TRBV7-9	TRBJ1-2	CASMLTGGGKNGYTF
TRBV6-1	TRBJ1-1	CASSDPGRNTEAFF
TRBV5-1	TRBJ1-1	CASSFGFSDKNTEAFF
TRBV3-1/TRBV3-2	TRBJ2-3	CASSQDGGQTQYF
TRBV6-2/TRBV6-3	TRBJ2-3	CASSYLPPGLAGGSTQYF
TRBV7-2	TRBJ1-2	CASSLGGVGYTF
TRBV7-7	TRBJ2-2	CASSRITGGGGELFF
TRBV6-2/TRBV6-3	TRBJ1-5	CASSYSTGASNQPQHF
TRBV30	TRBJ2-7	CAWSPPGEGHYEQYF
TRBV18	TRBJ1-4	CASSPPASNEKLFF
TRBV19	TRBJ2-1	CASSPEGGSSYNEQFF
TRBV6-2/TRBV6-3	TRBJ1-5	CASSRDRGGQPQHF
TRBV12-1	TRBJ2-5	CASSLRGLRVETQYF
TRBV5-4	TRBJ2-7	CASSRLAKTSGSFHEQYF
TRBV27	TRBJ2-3	CASSLKLAGGGTQYF
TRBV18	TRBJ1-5	CASSAERQVNQPQHF
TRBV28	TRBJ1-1	CASSPYRDYTEAFF